Below, 27 T cell receptor beta chains from the same sample are listed, as sequenced in a study of cytomegalovirus exposure and HLA in healthy donors. PCR was performed using 60 Vbeta and 13 Jbeta primers. Sequenced by immunoSEQ multiplex PCR; TCRdb stores in-frame clones only, minus some. Of 110,000 or so clones in the sample, approximately 70% were seen once. Sequencing was carried out using PBMCs. The receptors were gathered from a woman in her 70s in good health and CMV-seropositive.

The rearrangement links TRBV30 to TRBJ1-5; D remains ambiguous. From germline, CDR1 is GTSNPN and CDR2 SVGIG (reference sequence). The CDR3 runs 14 residues. V was pared by 2 bases and J by 6 bases, with 14 bases between. The DNA of the CDR3 is TGTGCCTGGAGTTTATGGGGTGGGAGTCAGCCCCAGCATTTT. It yields the protein CAWSLWGGSQPQHF.

This clone showed up just a few times. The chain is built from TRBV11-2 and TRBJ2-1, with D possibly being TRBD1 (5 bases). This CDR3 is built from 13 residues. Germline CDR1 SGHAT, CDR2 FQNNGV. V gave up 1 base and J gave up 9 bases, with 10 bases separating them. CDR3 protein: CASSLVQGTEQFF. The CDR3, as DNA: TGTGCCAGCAGCTTAGTCCAGGGCACTGAGCAGTTCTTC.

The rearrangement joins TRBV11-2 to TRBJ2-1, with TRBD2 as a possible D gene (6 bases). This CDR3 is 12 amino acids long. Trimming took 5 bases from V and 7 from J, leaving 9 bases between them. The germline V gene has CDR1 SGHAT and CDR2 FQNNGV. This chain's CDR3 is CASSVRGNEQFF. In DNA, the CDR3 is TGTGCCAGCAGCGTCCGGGGGAATGAGCAGTTCTTC.

The chain is built from TRBV7-2 and TRBJ2-3, with 7 bases identical to TRBD1. The CDR3 consists of 14 residues. V lost 5 bases and J lost 2; bases outside the gene matches: 4. The germline CDR1 and CDR2 sequences are SGHTA and FQGNSA. The CDR3 nucleotides are TGTGCCAGCAGCCCGGGACAGCACACAGATACGCAGTATTTT. Translated, it gives CASSPGQHTDTQYF. The full variable domain, in which reference TRBV7-2 and TRBJ2-3 provide the parts outside the CDR3, is GAGVSQSPSNKVTEKGKDVELRCDPISGHTALYWYRQSLGQGLEFLIYFQGNSAPDKSGLPSDRFSAERTGGSVSTLTIQRTQQEDSAVYLCASSPGQHTDTQYFGPGTRLTVL.

The CDR3 bases are TGTGCCGTCCGGGAGTTCGAAAGATGGTACTTC. Translation: CAVREFERWYF. The rearrangement uses TRBV6-5 and TRBJ2-7; tentatively, D is TRBD2 (6 bases). The germline gives CDR1 MNHEY, CDR2 SVGAGI. The CDR3 spans 11 residues. The V and J ends lost 11 bases and 12 bases respectively, with 20 bases between them.

This chain uses TRBV29-1 with TRBJ2-2; D is possibly TRBD1 (6 bases). Germline V CDR1 and CDR2: SQVTM, ANQGSEA. The CDR3 totals 13 residues. Deletions cut 7 bases from V and 5 bases from J, with 14 bases between. CDR3 amino acids: CSANRDQTGELFF. In DNA form, the CDR3 reads TGCAGCGCCAACAGGGATCAGACCGGGGAGCTGTTTTTT.

The rearrangement links TRBV5-6 to TRBJ2-5; D possibly corresponds to TRBD1 (5 bases). CDR1 and CDR2 from the germline V gene are SGHDT and YYEEEE. The germline V and J ends were trimmed by 5 bases and 1 base, with 12 bases remaining between them. CDR3 length: 14 residues. CDR3 bases: TGTGCCAGCAGGTGGGGCCAGCTCCAAGAGACCCAGTACTTC. Its protein product is CASRWGQLQETQYF.

This clone came up a few times. This chain connects TRBV21-1 to TRBJ2-3; the D call in the table, TRBD2, was not verified against the DNA. TRBV21-1 is classified as a pseudogene. The CDR3 is 17 amino acids. CDR3 region: CASSKVLAGAPCMTQYF. The CDR3 nucleotides are TGTGCCAGCAGCAAAGTGTTAGCGGGGGCCCCGTGTATGACGCAGTATTTT.

The rearrangement joins TRBV5-4 to TRBJ2-5, with 10 bases aligning to TRBD2. V dropped 0 bases and J dropped 5; count of bases not matched to a gene: 7. Germline loops: CDR1 SGHNT, CDR2 YYREEE (reference sequence). This CDR3 is built from 16 residues. The CDR3, as DNA: TGTGCCAGCAGCTTGGTATCTAGCGGGGGTTGGGAGACCCAGTACTTC. As protein: CASSLVSSGGWETQYF.

This chain joins TRBV5-1 and TRBJ2-5; 12 bases are a match to TRBD2. This CDR3 is built from 16 residues. The V segment lost 3 bases and the J segment 1 base; nucleotides outside the gene matches: 4. CDR1 SGHRS and CDR2 YFSETQ come from the germline V gene. CDR3 region: CASSSRLAGAQETQYF. CDR3 coding DNA: TGCGCCAGCAGCTCCAGACTAGCGGGGGCCCAAGAGACCCAGTACTTC.

There are a few counts of this clone. This same CDR3 is encoded by further DNA sequences in the sample. The chain links TRBV30 to TRBJ2-1; 10 bases fit TRBD2. CDR1 and CDR2 (germline): GTSNPN, SVGIG (reference sequence). The CDR3 extends over 15 amino acids. Trimming took 4 bases from V and 6 from J; bases not matched to a gene: 9. CDR3 DNA sequence: TGTGCCTGGACCGGCGGGGGACTAGCGACCAATGAGCAGTTCTTC. Translated, it gives CAWTGGGLATNEQFF.

CDR3 sequence: CASSPQRDRGTEAFF. The CDR3 region has the DNA TGTGCCAGTAGTCCCCAACGGGACAGGGGCACTGAAGCTTTCTTT. The chain employs TRBV19 and TRBJ1-1; 10 positions agree with TRBD1. Germline CDR1 reads LNHDA; CDR2 reads SQIVND (reference sequence). The CDR3 is made up of 15 amino acids. The trim removed 5 bases at V and 4 bases at J, leaving 7 bases unmatched.

This clone was observed a few times. The chain uses TRBV9 and TRBJ1-2, with D unclear. The CDR3 runs to 12 residues. The ends were cut back, 6 bases at V and 3 bases at J, with 9 bases in the middle. Germline V gene sequence: CDR1 SGDLS, CDR2 YYNGEE. The CDR3 DNA reads as TGTGCCAGCACCCCTACTGACTATGGCTACACCTTC. Its protein is CASTPTDYGYTF.

This clone was seen a handful of times. CDR3 nucleotides: TGCGCCAGCAGCCAAGGGACAGGTGCTGGAAACACCATATATTTT. Amino acid sequence: CASSQGTGAGNTIYF. The gene calls are TRBV4-1 and TRBJ1-3, with TRBD1 matching 7 bases. With V trimmed by 1 base and J by 2 bases, 2 bases remained unmatched. There are 15 residues in the CDR3. The germline gives CDR1 MGHRA, CDR2 YSYEKL.

The gene calls are TRBV15 and TRBJ2-7; weak D call: TRBD2 (6 bases). V shed 4 bases and J shed 0 bases, with 19 bases lying between them. The germline V gene encodes CDR1 LNHNV and CDR2 YYDKDF (reference sequence). CDR3 size: 17 residues. In DNA form, the CDR3 reads TGTGCCACCAGCAAAGATGGGTATAGCGGTAGCTCCTACGAGCAGTACTTC. Its protein product is CATSKDGYSGSSYEQYF. Together with reference TRBV15 and TRBJ2-7, the CDR3 gives the full variable domain: DAMVIQNPRYQVTQFGKPVTLSCSQTLNHNVMYWYQQKSSQAPKLLFHYYDKDFNNEADTPDNFQSRRPNTSFCFLDIRSPGLGDTAMYLCATSKDGYSGSSYEQYFGPGTRLTVT.

The chain employs TRBV18 and TRBJ1-2; unclear D gene. The CDR3 extends over 15 amino acids. Germline CDR1 KGHSH, CDR2 LQKENI. Trimming took 1 base from V and 8 from J, leaving 17 bases between them. In DNA form, the CDR3 reads TGTGCCAGCTCACCACTACCCGGGGAGCTTGAAGGCTACACCTTC. Protein product: CASSPLPGELEGYTF.

The V call is TRBV25-1, the J call TRBJ1-1; TRBD1 agrees at 7 bases. V shed 4 bases and J 0 bases; nucleotides not matched to a gene: 11. CDR3 length equals 17 residues. Germline CDR1 is MGHDK and CDR2 is SYGVNS. CDR3 coding DNA: TGTGCCAGCAGTGGGAGACAGGGTTCTCTAATGAACACTGAAGCTTTCTTT. Translated: CASSGRQGSLMNTEAFF.

The genes are TRBV27 and TRBJ2-1, with TRBD2 identical over 11 bases. The junction had 10 bases not matched to a gene; V was cut back by 5 bases and J by 7 bases. The CDR3 is 16 amino acids. CDR1 and CDR2 (germline): MNHEY, SMNVEV (reference sequence). The CDR3: CASSLHAGTSGNEQFF. Written as DNA, the CDR3 is TGTGCCAGCAGTCTGCATGCCGGGACTAGCGGTAATGAGCAGTTCTTC.

The chain joins TRBV6-5 to TRBJ2-7; 10 bases line up with TRBD1. V lost 5 bases, J lost 4 bases, and 8 bases stayed unmatched. The germline CDR1 and CDR2 sequences are MNHEY and SVGAGI. This CDR3 region has 15 residues. For the CDR3, the DNA is TGTGCCAGCAGTAGGGGAGACAGGGGGCCATACGAGCAGTACTTC. Translating gives CASSRGDRGPYEQYF.

This clone has just a few counts. The chain has TRBV11-1 and TRBJ2-7, with 7 bases identical to TRBD1. This CDR3 spans 14 amino acids. V shed 2 bases and J 2 bases; nucleotides not matched to a gene: 3. Germline V lookup: CDR1 SGHAT, CDR2 FQDESV (reference sequence). The CDR3 region has the DNA TGTGCCAGCAGCTTAATCACAGGGGCCTACGAGCAGTACTTC. This gives the protein CASSLITGAYEQYF.

V is TRBV20-1 and J is TRBJ2-7, with D possibly being TRBD1 (5 bases). The CDR3 sequence is 11 residues long. Between the trimmed V and J ends, which lost 6 bases and 2 bases, there was a span of 8 bases. Germline CDR1 and CDR2: DFQATT and SNEGSKA (reference sequence). The CDR3 region has the DNA TGCAGTGCCACGGACACCTACGAGCAGTACTTC. This translates into CSATDTYEQYF.

V is TRBV18 and J is TRBJ1-2, with D tentatively TRBD1 (6 bases). There are 13 residues in the CDR3. The germline V and J ends were trimmed by 3 bases and 8 bases, with 13 bases remaining between them. Germline assignment: CDR1 KGHSH and CDR2 LQKENI. The CDR3 loop is CASSPSEDRGYTF. The CDR3 region has the DNA TGTGCCAGCTCACCTTCCGAGGACAGAGGCTACACCTTC.

This chain links TRBV7-9 with TRBJ1-2; weak D call: TRBD1 (6 bases). The CDR3 has 15 residues. V gave up 6 bases and J gave up 6 bases, with 20 bases separating them. Germline V gives CDR1 SEHNR, CDR2 FQNEAQ (reference sequence). The CDR3 bases are TGTGCCAGCAGATTCGATATAGGGGGAAGCGATGGCTACACCTTC. Its protein is CASRFDIGGSDGYTF.

In this sample, this clone turned up a few times. CDR3 loop: CASSNTGAGNTIYF. DNA of the CDR3: TGTGCCAGCAGTAATACAGGGGCTGGAAACACCATATATTTT. The chain combines TRBV6-6 with TRBJ1-3, with 7 bases that match TRBD1. The CDR3 runs 14 residues. Germline V gene data show CDR1 as MNHNY and CDR2 as SVGAGI (reference sequence). J was trimmed by 2 bases and V by 5 bases; bases with no gene match: 3.

In its sample, this clone was seen a few times. CDR3 coding DNA: TGTGCCTGTCAGGAGGGACTAGCGGGGAATGAGCAGTTCTTC. Amino acid sequence: CACQEGLAGNEQFF. This chain uses TRBV10-3 with TRBJ2-1; 13 nucleotides match TRBD2. With 11 bases clipped from V and 7 bases from J, the junction kept 8 bases outside the gene matches. In germline, CDR1 is ENHRY, CDR2 SYGVKD. CDR3 length: 14 residues.

The chain joins TRBV7-2 to TRBJ2-5; 10 bases match TRBD2. This CDR3 contains 16 residues. V lost 0 bases and J lost 5; bases outside the gene matches: 6. Germline lookup yields CDR1 SGHTA and CDR2 FQGNSA. CDR3 nucleotides: TGTGCCAGCAGCTTAGCGGGGGGACTAGCGACCGAGACCCAGTACTTC. As protein: CASSLAGGLATETQYF. Full variable domain (remainder filled in from reference TRBV7-2 and TRBJ2-5): GAGVSQSPSNKVTEKGKDVELRCDPISGHTALYWYRQSLGQGLEFLIYFQGNSAPDKSGLPSDRFSAERTGGSVSTLTIQRTQQEDSAVYLCASSLAGGLATETQYFGPGTRLLVL.

A few counts support this clone. The rearrangement uses TRBV5-1 and TRBJ2-3, with 7 bases that match TRBD2. The CDR3 has 16 residues. The V gene end was trimmed by 0 bases and the J gene end by 3 bases; junction bases not matched to a gene: 7. Germline values: CDR1 SGHRS, CDR2 YFSETQ. DNA for the CDR3: TGCGCCAGCAGCTTGGCCTACGGGGGGTTAACAGATACGCAGTATTTT. It codes for CASSLAYGGLTDTQYF.